This section outlines one TCR beta chain sequence together with its context. Its antigen remains unknown. The sample comes from a study of T-cell memory formation after mild COVID-19. At the level of the study: In these data, TCR clusters were largely donor specific.

The CDR3 covers 13 residues. Looked up from germline, CDR1 is GTSNPN and CDR2 is SVGIG (reference sequence). With 2 bases clipped from V and 14 bases from J, the junction kept 13 bases outside the gene matches. TCRalpha and TCRbeta libraries used 5'RACE with constant-segment primers and UMIs. MiXCR, applied by TCRdb to the 5' RACE reads, yields one record per CDR3 protein. This sample has approximately 150,000 distinct CDR3 sequences; approximately 21% occur once, and the top ten carry approximately 2%. Findings and caveats of the study: Clones that contracted from day 15 to 85 had balanced CD4/CD8; later expanders were CD4+ biased.

Material for sequencing was PBMCs or a T cell subset sorted from them (not recorded which). This TCR was recovered from an adult woman who had mild COVID-19 (a few samples of this study predate the infection). Cell type and time point are not known. V usage is TRBV30 and J usage is TRBJ1-1; 8 nucleotides line up with TRBD1. This CDR3 is CAWSWGAGGFIFF. The CDR3 DNA follows: TGTGCCTGGAGTTGGGGGGCAGGGGGCTTCATCTTCTTT.